Each of the 23 T cell receptor beta chains below was sequenced from the same sample in a study of blood T cell repertoires in COVID-19 (TCRdb year 2020). Receptor libraries were prepared by the immunoSEQ multiplex PCR assay. The source is immuneACCESS, and TCRdb retained only in-frame sequences with V and J called. Part of the clones is not carried over; for the studies checked, unresolved V genes explain less than half of this, and the remainder is unexplained. For this sample there are a few hundred thousand clones; 75% to 90% appear just once. Jointly, the top ten make up about 4% of the sample. The specimen was PBMCs or T cells enriched from blood (not recorded which). These receptors were collected from a woman in her thirties who had been exposed to COVID-19.

The chain couples TRBV3-1 (or the pseudogene TRBV3-2) to TRBJ2-3, with D possibly being TRBD2 (6 bases). CDR3 length: 18 residues. Trimming shortened V by 0 bases and J by 2 bases, and 18 bases separated the two germline ends. Per germline, CDR1 LGHDT and CDR2 YNNKEL (reference sequence). The CDR3 reads CASSQDPPGGTYTDTQYF. CDR3 nucleotides: TGTGCCAGCAGCCAAGATCCCCCTGGCGGGACCTACACAGATACGCAGTATTTT.

This chain links TRBV27 with TRBJ2-1; possible D gene TRBD2, 6 bases. Germline CDR1 and CDR2: MNHEY and SMNVEV (reference sequence). The CDR3 runs 14 residues. The V gene lost 10 bases and the J gene lost 6 bases, with 19 bases spanning the gap. CDR3 DNA sequence: TGTGCCAACAGCCGAAGCATGGGGGGCAATGAGCAGTTCTTC. It encodes CANSRSMGGNEQFF.

The chain has TRBV3-1 (or the pseudogene TRBV3-2) and TRBJ2-3, with 8 bases identical to TRBD2. Per the germline V gene, CDR1 is LGHDT and CDR2 is YNNKEL (reference sequence). This CDR3 comprises 16 residues. The V gene end was trimmed by 4 bases and the J gene end by 7 bases; junction bases not matched to a gene: 13. Written as DNA, the CDR3 is TGTGCCAGCAGCCCCGGGTCAGTAGCGGGGAGGAATACGCAGTATTTT. It is translated as CASSPGSVAGRNTQYF.

The chain recombines TRBV15 with TRBJ1-1; D possibly corresponds to TRBD1 (5 bases). CDR3 length equals 15 residues. The V gene's germline CDR1 is LNHNV and CDR2 YYDKDF (reference sequence). V shed 3 bases and J shed 2 bases, with 13 bases lying between them. This CDR3 reads CATSRETVRNTEAFF. CDR3 DNA: TGTGCCACCAGCAGGGAGACAGTGAGAAACACTGAAGCTTTCTTT.

The V gene is TRBV9, the J gene TRBJ1-5; 8 nucleotides agree with TRBD1. Germline values: CDR1 SGDLS, CDR2 YYNGEE. V gave up 2 bases and J gave up 7 bases; unmatched junction bases: 8. There are 15 residues in the CDR3. CDR3 sequence: CASSVGTGITQPQHF. DNA of the CDR3: TGTGCCAGCAGCGTCGGGACAGGTATCACCCAGCCCCAGCATTTT.

This chain uses TRBV7-2 with TRBJ2-7; TRBD1 agrees at 10 bases. There are 15 residues in the CDR3. V was pared by 5 bases and J by 3 bases, with 7 bases of the junction left unmatched. CDR1 is SGHTA, CDR2 FQGNSA, per germline. CDR3 sequence reads: CASSHVGQGSYEQYF. CDR3 nucleotide sequence: TGTGCCAGCAGCCACGTGGGACAGGGGAGCTACGAGCAGTACTTC.

The chain uses TRBV4-1 and TRBJ1-2, with 8 bases aligning to TRBD1. J lost 7 bases, V lost 0 bases, and 13 bases had no gene match. Germline values: CDR1 MGHRA, CDR2 YSYEKL. The length of the CDR3 is 17 residues. Here the CDR3 DNA reads TGCGCCAGCAGCCAAGATCCATATACAGGGGGTTCGGGTGGCTACACCTTC. Its protein is CASSQDPYTGGSGGYTF.

This clone was observed once. The V gene is TRBV10-3, the J gene TRBJ1-6; TRBD1 might be the D (6 bases). V lost 8 bases and J 7 bases, leaving 15 bases between the germline ends. The CDR3 is made up of 14 amino acids. Germline values: CDR1 ENHRY, CDR2 SYGVKD. DNA for the CDR3: TGTGCCATCGGCGGGGGCCTAGGGAATTCACCCCTCCACTTT. As protein: CAIGGGLGNSPLHF.

CDR3: CASRQALLSNEQFF. CDR3 coding DNA: TGCGCCAGCAGGCAAGCCCTCCTCTCCAATGAGCAGTTCTTC. The chain employs TRBV5-1 and TRBJ2-1, with D unresolved. Germline V gene sequence: CDR1 SGHRS, CDR2 YFSETQ. Deletions cut 5 bases from V and 6 bases from J, with 15 bases between. The CDR3 length is 14 residues.

This sequence joins TRBV10-1 and TRBJ1-1; D gene ambiguous. The CDR3 sequence is 14 residues long. Between the trimmed V and J ends, which lost 3 bases and 5 bases, there was a span of 13 bases. Germline CDR1 WNHNN, CDR2 SYGVQD (reference sequence). The CDR3, as DNA: TGCGCCAGCAGTGAAGGAAGAGCGAGGACTGAAGCTTTCTTT. This codes for CASSEGRARTEAFF.

The chain carries TRBV4-2 and TRBJ2-7, with D tentatively TRBD2 (6 bases). CDR1 and CDR2 (germline): LGHNA, YNFKEQ. V was shortened by 0 bases and J by 4 bases, with 19 bases between the two germline ends. The CDR3 runs to 17 residues. Here the CDR3 reads CASSQDRRSGAGYEQYF. The CDR3 DNA follows: TGTGCCAGCAGCCAAGATCGTCGGTCAGGCGCGGGGTACGAGCAGTACTTC.

The DNA for the CDR3 is TGTGCTAGTGGTGAATCAGGGGGCAACACTGAAGCTTTCTTT. It translates to CASGESGGNTEAFF. J is TRBJ1-1 and V is TRBV12-5; TRBD1 agrees at 8 bases. CDR3 length equals 14 residues. The J segment lost 2 bases and the V segment lost 5 bases, leaving 4 bases of the junction unmatched. CDR1 and CDR2 from the germline V gene are LGHNT and FRNRAP.

The chain employs TRBV18 and TRBJ1-2; TRBD1 agrees at 9 bases. The CDR3 is 12 residues long. Germline loops: CDR1 KGHSH, CDR2 LQKENI. V gave up 4 bases and J gave up 6 bases; unmatched junction bases: 0. The CDR3 nucleotides are TGTGCCAGCTCACGGGACAGGGATGGCTACACCTTC. This translates into CASSRDRDGYTF.

V is TRBV24-1 and J is TRBJ2-7, with a weak D call TRBD2 (5 bases). Germline loops: CDR1 KGHDR, CDR2 SFDVKD. Trimming shortened V by 3 bases and J by 6 bases, and 17 bases separated the two germline ends. This CDR3 has 15 amino acids. Here the CDR3 reads CATSDPDGPAGEQYF. The CDR3 coding sequence is TGTGCCACCAGTGATCCTGACGGTCCTGCGGGCGAGCAGTACTTC.

The chain has TRBV28 and TRBJ2-7; 8 bases are a match to TRBD2. The CDR3 is made up of 16 amino acids. After removal of 3 bases from V and 0 bases from J, the junction contained 7 bases not matched to a gene. CDR1 is MDHEN and CDR2 is SYDVKM in the germline V gene. CDR3 sequence (DNA): TGTGCCAGCAGTTTGGTCGGCGGGGGGCTCTCCTACGAGCAGTACTTC. This codes for CASSLVGGGLSYEQYF.

V gene TRBV7-2 combines with J gene TRBJ1-1; D is uncertain. Per the germline V gene, CDR1 is SGHTA and CDR2 is FQGNSA. Trimming shortened V by 1 base and J by 8 bases, and 5 bases separated the two germline ends. The CDR3 spans 11 residues. The CDR3 loop is CASSLGREAFF. The CDR3 DNA sequence: TGTGCCAGCAGCTTAGGCAGGGAAGCTTTCTTT.

V and J are TRBV5-1 and TRBJ2-2; 10 nucleotides agree with TRBD2. V lost 4 bases, J lost 0 bases, and 9 bases stayed unmatched. CDR1 and CDR2 from the germline V gene are SGHRS and YFSETQ. The CDR3 is 18 residues long. CDR3 residues: CASSLAGDFRANTGELFF. In DNA, the CDR3 is TGCGCCAGCAGCCTAGCGGGGGACTTCCGAGCGAACACCGGGGAGCTGTTTTTT.

The chain links TRBV5-5 to TRBJ1-3; D might be TRBD1 (5 bases). CDR1 SGHKS and CDR2 YYEKEE come from the germline V gene (reference sequence). The ends were cut back, 2 bases at V and 2 bases at J, with 8 bases in the middle. This CDR3 comprises 14 residues. The DNA of the CDR3 is TGTGCCAGCAGCTTTCCGGGGGCTGGAAACACCATATATTTT. It yields the protein CASSFPGAGNTIYF. The full variable domain, rest sourced from reference TRBV5-5 and TRBJ1-3, is DAGVTQSPTHLIKTRGQQVTLRCSPISGHKSVSWYQQVLGQGPQFIFQYYEKEERGRGNFPDRFSARQFPNYSSELNVNALLLGDSALYLCASSFPGAGNTIYFGEGSWLTVV.

This chain connects TRBV5-8 to TRBJ1-2; D gene uncertain. The CDR3 totals 14 residues. In germline, CDR1 is SGHTS, CDR2 YDEGEE. The V and J ends lost 7 bases and 0 bases respectively, with 13 bases between them. CDR3 loop: CASPWLVANYGYTF. CDR3 in DNA: TGTGCCAGCCCCTGGCTGGTGGCTAACTATGGCTACACCTTC.

The chain carries TRBV19 and TRBJ1-2, with 8 bases matching TRBD1. The CDR3 is made up of 15 amino acids. Germline V gene sequence: CDR1 LNHDA, CDR2 SQIVND (reference sequence). Trimming cost V 4 bases and J 7 bases; bases outside gene matches: 11. CDR3 region: CASSRTAEQGVGYTF. The CDR3, as DNA: TGTGCCAGTAGTAGAACGGCGGAACAGGGGGTTGGCTACACCTTC.

The CDR3 DNA follows: TGTGCCAGCAGCCGGCCGGGACAGATCCCAACTAATGAAAAACTGTTTTTT. Translation gives CASSRPGQIPTNEKLFF. V gene TRBV11-2 combines with J gene TRBJ1-4, with 7 positions matching TRBD1. The V gene's germline CDR1 is SGHAT and CDR2 FQNNGV. This CDR3 spans 17 amino acids. V trimming: 5 bases; J trimming: 0 bases; junction bases outside the gene matches: 9.

The V call is TRBV7-6, the J call TRBJ1-5, with 7 nucleotides matching TRBD1. Losses at the gene ends were 2 bases for V and 0 bases for J; bases not matched to a gene: 4. The CDR3 consists of 16 residues. Germline assignment: CDR1 SGHVS and CDR2 FNYEAQ. CDR3 in amino acids: CASSLSRGPSNQPQHF. DNA of the CDR3: TGTGCCAGCAGCTTAAGTAGGGGGCCTAGCAATCAGCCCCAGCATTTT.

V and J are TRBV30 and TRBJ1-2; possibly TRBD1 for D (6 bases). The germline gives CDR1 GTSNPN, CDR2 SVGIG (reference sequence). CDR3 length: 14 amino acids. The V and J ends lost 0 bases and 7 bases respectively, with 15 bases between them. For the CDR3, the DNA is TGTGCCTGGAGTGTCAGCACAGGGCCCGCTGGCTACACCTTC. This gives the protein CAWSVSTGPAGYTF.